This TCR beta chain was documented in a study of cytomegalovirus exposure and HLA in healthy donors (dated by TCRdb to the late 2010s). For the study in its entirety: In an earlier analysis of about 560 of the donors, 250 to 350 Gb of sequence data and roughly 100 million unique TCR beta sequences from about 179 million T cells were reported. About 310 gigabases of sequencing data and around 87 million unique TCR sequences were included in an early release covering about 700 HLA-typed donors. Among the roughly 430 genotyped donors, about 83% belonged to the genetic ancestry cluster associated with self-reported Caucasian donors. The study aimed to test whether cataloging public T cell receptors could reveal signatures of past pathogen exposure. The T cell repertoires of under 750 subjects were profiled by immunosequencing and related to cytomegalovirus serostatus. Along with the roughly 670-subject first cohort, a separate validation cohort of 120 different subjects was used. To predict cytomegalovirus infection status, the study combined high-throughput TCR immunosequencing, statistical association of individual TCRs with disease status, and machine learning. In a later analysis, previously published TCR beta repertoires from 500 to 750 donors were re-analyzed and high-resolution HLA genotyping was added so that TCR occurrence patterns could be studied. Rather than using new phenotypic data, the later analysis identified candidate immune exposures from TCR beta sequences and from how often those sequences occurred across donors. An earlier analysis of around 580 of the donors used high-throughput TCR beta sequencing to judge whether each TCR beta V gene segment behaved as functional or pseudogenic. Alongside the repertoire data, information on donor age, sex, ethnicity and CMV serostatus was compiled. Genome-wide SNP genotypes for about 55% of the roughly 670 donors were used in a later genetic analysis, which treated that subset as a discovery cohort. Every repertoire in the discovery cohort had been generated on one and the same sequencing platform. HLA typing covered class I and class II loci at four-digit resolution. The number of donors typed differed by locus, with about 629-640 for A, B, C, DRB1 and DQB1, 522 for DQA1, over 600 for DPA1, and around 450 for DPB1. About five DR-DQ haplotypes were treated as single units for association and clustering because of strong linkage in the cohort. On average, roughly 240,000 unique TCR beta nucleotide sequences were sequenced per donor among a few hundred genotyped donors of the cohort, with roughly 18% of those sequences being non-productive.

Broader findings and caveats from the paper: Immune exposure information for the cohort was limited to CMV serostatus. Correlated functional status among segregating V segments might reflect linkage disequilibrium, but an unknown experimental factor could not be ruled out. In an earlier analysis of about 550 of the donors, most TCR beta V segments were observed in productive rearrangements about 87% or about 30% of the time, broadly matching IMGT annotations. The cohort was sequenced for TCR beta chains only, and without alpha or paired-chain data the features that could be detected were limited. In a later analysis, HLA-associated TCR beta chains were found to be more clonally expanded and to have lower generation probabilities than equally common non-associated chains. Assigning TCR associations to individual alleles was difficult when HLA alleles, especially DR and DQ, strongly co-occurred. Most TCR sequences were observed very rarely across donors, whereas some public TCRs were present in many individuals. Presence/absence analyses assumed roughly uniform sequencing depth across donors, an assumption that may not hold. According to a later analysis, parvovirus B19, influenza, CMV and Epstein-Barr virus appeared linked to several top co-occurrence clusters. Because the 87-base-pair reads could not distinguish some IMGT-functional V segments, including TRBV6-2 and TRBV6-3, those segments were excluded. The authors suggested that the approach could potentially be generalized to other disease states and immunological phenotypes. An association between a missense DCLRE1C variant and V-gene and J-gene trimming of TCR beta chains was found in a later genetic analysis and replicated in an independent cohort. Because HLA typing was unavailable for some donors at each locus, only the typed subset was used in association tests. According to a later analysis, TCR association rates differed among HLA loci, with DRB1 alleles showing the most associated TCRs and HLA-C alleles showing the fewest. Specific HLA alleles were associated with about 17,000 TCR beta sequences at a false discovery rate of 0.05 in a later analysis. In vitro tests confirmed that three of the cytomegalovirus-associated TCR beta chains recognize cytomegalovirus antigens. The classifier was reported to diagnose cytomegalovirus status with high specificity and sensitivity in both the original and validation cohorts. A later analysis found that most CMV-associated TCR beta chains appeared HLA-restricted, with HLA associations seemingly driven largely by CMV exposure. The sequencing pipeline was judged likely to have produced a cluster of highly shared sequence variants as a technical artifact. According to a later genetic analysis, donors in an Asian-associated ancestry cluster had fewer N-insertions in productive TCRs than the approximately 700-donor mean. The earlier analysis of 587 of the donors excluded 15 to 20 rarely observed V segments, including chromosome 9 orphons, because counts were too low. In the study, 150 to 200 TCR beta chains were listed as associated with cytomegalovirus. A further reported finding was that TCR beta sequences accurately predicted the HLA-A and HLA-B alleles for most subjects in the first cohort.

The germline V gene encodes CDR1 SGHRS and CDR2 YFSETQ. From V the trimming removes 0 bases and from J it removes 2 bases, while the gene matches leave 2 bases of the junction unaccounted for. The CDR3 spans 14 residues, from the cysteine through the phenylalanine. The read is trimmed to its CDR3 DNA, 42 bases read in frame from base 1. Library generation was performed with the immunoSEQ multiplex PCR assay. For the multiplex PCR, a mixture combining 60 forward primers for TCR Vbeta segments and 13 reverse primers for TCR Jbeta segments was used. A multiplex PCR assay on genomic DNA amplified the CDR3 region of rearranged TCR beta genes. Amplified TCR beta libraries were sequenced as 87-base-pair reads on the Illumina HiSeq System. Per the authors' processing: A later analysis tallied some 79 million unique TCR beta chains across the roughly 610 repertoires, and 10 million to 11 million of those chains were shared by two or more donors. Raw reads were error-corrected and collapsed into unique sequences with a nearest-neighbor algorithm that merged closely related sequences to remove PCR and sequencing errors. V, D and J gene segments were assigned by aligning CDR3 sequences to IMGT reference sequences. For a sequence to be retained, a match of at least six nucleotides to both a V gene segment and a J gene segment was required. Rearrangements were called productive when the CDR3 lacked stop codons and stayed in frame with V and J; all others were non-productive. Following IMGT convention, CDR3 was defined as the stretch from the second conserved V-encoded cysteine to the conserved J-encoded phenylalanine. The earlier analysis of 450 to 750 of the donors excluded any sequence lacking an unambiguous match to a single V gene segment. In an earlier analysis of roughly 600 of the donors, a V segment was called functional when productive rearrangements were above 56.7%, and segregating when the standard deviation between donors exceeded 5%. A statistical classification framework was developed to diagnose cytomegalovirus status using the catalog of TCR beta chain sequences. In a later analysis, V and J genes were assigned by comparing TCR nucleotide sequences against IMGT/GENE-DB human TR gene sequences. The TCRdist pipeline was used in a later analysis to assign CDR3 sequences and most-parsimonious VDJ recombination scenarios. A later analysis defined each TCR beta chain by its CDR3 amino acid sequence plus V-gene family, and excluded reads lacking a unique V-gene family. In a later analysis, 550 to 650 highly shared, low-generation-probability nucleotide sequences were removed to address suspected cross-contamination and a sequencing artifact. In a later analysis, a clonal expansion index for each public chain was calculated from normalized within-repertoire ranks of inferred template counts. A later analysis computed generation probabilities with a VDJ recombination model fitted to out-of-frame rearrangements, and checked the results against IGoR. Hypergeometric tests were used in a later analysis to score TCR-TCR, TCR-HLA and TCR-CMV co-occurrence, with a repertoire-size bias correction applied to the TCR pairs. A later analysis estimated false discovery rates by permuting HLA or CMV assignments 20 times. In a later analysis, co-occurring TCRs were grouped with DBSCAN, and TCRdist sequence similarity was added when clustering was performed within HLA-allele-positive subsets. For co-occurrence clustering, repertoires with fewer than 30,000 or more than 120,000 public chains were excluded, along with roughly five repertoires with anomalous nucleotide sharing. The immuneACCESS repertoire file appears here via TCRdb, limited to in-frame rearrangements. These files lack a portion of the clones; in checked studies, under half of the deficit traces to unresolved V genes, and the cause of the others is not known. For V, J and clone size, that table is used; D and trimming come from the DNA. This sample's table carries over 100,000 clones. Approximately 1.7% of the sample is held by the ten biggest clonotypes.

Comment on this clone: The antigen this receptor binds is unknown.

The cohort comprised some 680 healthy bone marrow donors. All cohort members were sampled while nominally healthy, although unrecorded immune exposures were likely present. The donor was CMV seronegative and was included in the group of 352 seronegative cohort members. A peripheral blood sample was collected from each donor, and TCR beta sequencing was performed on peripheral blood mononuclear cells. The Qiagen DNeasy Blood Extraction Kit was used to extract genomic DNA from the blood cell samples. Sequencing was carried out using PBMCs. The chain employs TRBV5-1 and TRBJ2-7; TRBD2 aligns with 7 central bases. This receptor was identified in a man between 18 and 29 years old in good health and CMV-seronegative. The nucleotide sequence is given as TGCGCCAGCAGCTTGGAGGGGACTACCTACGAGCAGTACTTC. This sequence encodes CASSLEGTTYEQYF.